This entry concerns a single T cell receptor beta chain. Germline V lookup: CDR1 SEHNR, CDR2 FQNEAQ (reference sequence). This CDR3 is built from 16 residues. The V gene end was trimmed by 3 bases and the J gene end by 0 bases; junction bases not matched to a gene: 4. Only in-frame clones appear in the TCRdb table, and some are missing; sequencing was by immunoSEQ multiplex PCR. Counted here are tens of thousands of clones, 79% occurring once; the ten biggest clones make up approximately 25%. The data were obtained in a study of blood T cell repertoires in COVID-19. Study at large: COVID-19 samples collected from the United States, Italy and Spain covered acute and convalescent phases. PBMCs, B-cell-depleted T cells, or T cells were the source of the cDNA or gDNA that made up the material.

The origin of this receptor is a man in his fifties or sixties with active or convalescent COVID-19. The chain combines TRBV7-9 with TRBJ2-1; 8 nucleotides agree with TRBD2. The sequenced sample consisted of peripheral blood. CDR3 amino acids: CASSLAGGRSYNEQFF. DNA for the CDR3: TGTGCCAGCAGCTTGGCGGGGGGCCGCTCCTACAATGAGCAGTTCTTC.